This is a list of T cell receptor beta chains from one sample in a study of early T cells in non-severe SARS-CoV-2 infection. TCRdb passed the 5' RACE reads through MiXCR, listing each CDR3 protein once. The top ten hold about 9.4% of the sample, which has roughly 55,000 distinct CDR3 sequences, 11% seen once. The sequencing input was whole blood. These receptors all stem from an adult who was a healthcare worker with PCR-confirmed SARS-CoV-2 infection or an uninfected control (not recorded which). The CDR3 runs from the conserved cysteine through the conserved F or W. D genes are given only for firm matches. Clone size is shown for a subset of rows, as once, few, many or a class of expanded clone.

d_call j_call v_call clone_size cdr3_aa cdr3_nt
. TRBJ2-3 TRBV7-9 few CASNRGQGSDTQYF TGTGCCAGCAATCGGGGGCAGGGGTCAGATACGCAGTATTTT
. TRBJ2-3 TRBV29-1 many CSVVTTGTSTDTQYF TGCAGCGTTGTCACGACAGGGACTAGCACAGATACGCAGTATTTT
TRBD1 TRBJ2-3 TRBV4-1 . CASSLRDSAEDTQYF TGCGCCAGCAGCCTCCGGGACAGCGCCGAAGATACGCAGTATTTT
TRBD1 TRBJ1-3 TRBV12-3/TRBV12-4 few CASSLLTGGNTIYF TGTGCCAGCAGTTTGTTGACAGGGGGAAACACCATATATTTT
TRBD2 TRBJ2-3 TRBV20-1 few CSALGGIGTDTQYF TGCAGTGCTCTGGGGGGGATCGGCACAGATACGCAGTATTTT
TRBD1 TRBJ2-1 TRBV11-2 many CASSSFVGQARKGTYNEQFF TGTGCCAGCAGCTCCTTTGTGGGACAGGCCAGGAAGGGTACCTACAATGAGCAGTTCTTC
TRBD1 TRBJ1-1 TRBV20-1 . CSAGRGEDTEAFF TGCAGTGCTGGCAGGGGGGAGGACACTGAAGCTTTCTTT
. TRBJ1-6 TRBV7-9 many CASSSHERGGLSSPLHF TGTGCCAGCAGCTCGCATGAGCGCGGGGGGCTGAGTTCACCCCTCCACTTT
. TRBJ1-2 TRBV6-1 . CASSAAGTSGGYGYTF TGTGCCAGCAGTGCAGCCGGGACCAGTGGAGGCTATGGCTACACCTTC
. TRBJ2-1 TRBV6-1 . CASSEVPRDEQFF TGTGCCAGCAGTGAAGTCCCCCGAGATGAGCAGTTCTTC
. TRBJ1-5 TRBV2 few CASDLGGNQPQHF TGTGCCAGCGACCTAGGGGGAAATCAGCCCCAGCATTTT
. TRBJ1-1 TRBV10-1 many CASRFKGRKPTEAFF TGCGCCAGCAGGTTCAAGGGGAGAAAACCGACTGAAGCTTTCTTT
. TRBJ2-7 TRBV13 few CASSPPGDEQYF TGTGCCAGCAGCCCGCCGGGGGACGAGCAGTACTTC
. TRBJ1-1 TRBV28 . CASRVPLGAFF TGTGCCAGCAGGGTTCCGTTAGGAGCTTTCTTT
. TRBJ2-2 TRBV19 many CASSASRELFF TGTGCCAGTAGTGCTAGCCGGGAGCTGTTTTTT
TRBD1 TRBJ2-5 TRBV7-9 many CASSAGQGAETQYF TGTGCCAGCAGCGCCGGACAGGGCGCAGAGACCCAGTACTTC
TRBD1 TRBJ1-1 TRBV2 many CASLGQGEAFF TGTGCCAGCCTCGGACAGGGTGAAGCTTTCTTT
TRBD2 TRBJ2-5 TRBV5-1 few CASSGSGRAEQETQYF TGCGCCAGCAGCGGTAGCGGGAGGGCCGAGCAAGAGACCCAGTACTTC
TRBD2 TRBJ2-1 TRBV7-6 many CASSRTSGEQFF TGTGCCAGCAGCCGGACTAGCGGTGAGCAGTTCTTC
TRBD1 TRBJ1-2 TRBV28 . CASRGRGGQGFYGYTF TGTGCCAGCAGAGGCCGCGGCGGACAGGGCTTCTATGGCTACACCTTC
. TRBJ2-5 TRBV7-9 many CASSLDEGQETQYF TGTGCCAGCAGCTTAGATGAGGGACAAGAGACCCAGTACTTC